The 13 T cell receptor beta chains given below trace back to one sample, sequenced in a study of regulatory dendritic cells for organ transplantation. No antigen has been assigned to these receptors. CFSE-labeled sorted T cells met regulatory or mature dendritic cells for under 6 days. Profiled with immunoSEQ multiplex PCR; TCRdb holds only in-frame clones, not every one. Here the sample spans roughly 12,000 clones, 89% being singletons. Sequencing was performed on naive CD8+ T cells from blood cultured with dendritic cells. The subset is: CD45RA+ naive T cells. Receptors originate from a human donor in good health.

V gene TRBV4-2 combines with J gene TRBJ2-5; D is unclear. Germline-derived CDR1 and CDR2 are LGHNA and YNFKEQ. The CDR3 runs 17 residues. V shed 1 base and J shed 2 bases, with 17 bases lying between them. This chain's CDR3 is CASSQVTGPIHQETQYF. CDR3 nucleotides: TGTGCCAGCAGCCAAGTCACGGGCCCGATACATCAAGAGACCCAGTACTTC.

This sequence joins TRBV28 and TRBJ2-7, with D tentatively TRBD1 or TRBD2 (6 bases each). V was shortened by 6 bases and J by 3 bases, with 24 bases between the two germline ends. The CDR3 consists of 17 residues. Germline V gene sequence: CDR1 MDHEN, CDR2 SYDVKM. The DNA of the CDR3 is TGTGCCAGCAGACCTCGCGAGGGGGGCCGACCCCTCTACGAGCAGTACTTC. Protein: CASRPREGGRPLYEQYF.

The chain has TRBV9 and TRBJ2-1, with 11 bases identical to TRBD2. V lost 2 bases to trimming and J lost 8 bases; unmatched junction nucleotides: 9. This CDR3 comprises 16 residues. Germline CDR1 reads SGDLS; CDR2 reads YYNGEE. CDR3 region: CASSVLLAGVLHEQFF. The CDR3 region has the DNA TGTGCCAGCAGCGTTTTACTAGCGGGAGTCCTGCATGAGCAGTTCTTC.

The chain couples TRBV19 to TRBJ2-7; D perhaps matches TRBD2 (5 bases). Trimming removed 5 bases from V and 2 bases from J, with 16 bases in between. This CDR3 has 15 residues. CDR1 and CDR2 from the germline V gene are LNHDA and SQIVND (reference sequence). The CDR3 loop is CASSPGTLSPYEQYF. Here the CDR3 DNA reads TGTGCCAGTAGTCCGGGAACCCTTTCTCCCTACGAGCAGTACTTC.

The chain uses TRBV4-1 and TRBJ1-1; D is unclear. With 0 bases removed from V and 2 bases from J, the gap between germline ends came to 7 bases. CDR3 size: 14 residues. Germline V gene sequence: CDR1 MGHRA, CDR2 YSYEKL. CDR3 DNA: TGCGCCAGCAGCCAAGATAGAGAAAACACTGAAGCTTTCTTT. Translated, it gives CASSQDRENTEAFF.

This clone was seen only a few times. V gene TRBV19 combines with J gene TRBJ1-5; D is undetermined. Germline CDR1 and CDR2: LNHDA and SQIVND (reference sequence). This CDR3 comprises 15 residues. V was cut by 3 bases and J by 0 bases, with 9 bases left in between. The DNA for the CDR3 is TGTGCCAGTAGTATCTCTGGGTATAGCAATCAGCCCCAGCATTTT. Protein: CASSISGYSNQPQHF.

The V and J genes are TRBV16 and TRBJ1-1; no clear D. Trimming cost V 1 base and J 1 base, with 10 bases left between them. The CDR3 is 15 amino acids. CDR1 is KGHSY, CDR2 FQNENV, per germline. Here the CDR3 DNA reads TGTGCCAGCAGCCAATGGGCGGAAGCGAACACTGAAGCTTTCTTT. This codes for CASSQWAEANTEAFF. Based on the CDR3 plus reference TRBV16 and TRBJ1-1, the full variable domain is GEEVAQTPKHLVRGEGQKAKLYCAPIKGHSYVFWYQQVLKNEFKFLISFQNENVFDETGMPKERFSAKCLPNSPCSLEIQATKLEDSAVYFCASSQWAEANTEAFFGQGTRLTVV.

In its sample, this clone was seen a few times. The chain has TRBV9 and TRBJ1-1; D gene ambiguous. Germline assignment: CDR1 SGDLS and CDR2 YYNGEE. The CDR3 covers 14 residues. V gave up 0 bases and J gave up 3 bases, with 9 bases separating them. The CDR3 DNA sequence: TGTGCCAGCAGCGTAGCCTCCCGGGACACTGAAGCTTTCTTT. Translation: CASSVASRDTEAFF.

The CDR3 nucleotides read TGCGCCAGCAGCCACCCGAACTACGAGCAGTACTTC. Encoded protein: CASSHPNYEQYF. The chain couples TRBV4-1 to TRBJ2-7; D gene unclear. Germline CDR1 and CDR2: MGHRA and YSYEKL. The V and J ends lost 3 bases and 3 bases respectively, with 6 bases between them. CDR3 length: 12 amino acids.

This rearrangement joins TRBV11-2 to TRBJ1-1; no definite D call. This CDR3 is 12 amino acids long. Germline CDR1 and CDR2: SGHAT and FQNNGV. V was cut by 10 bases and J by 1 base, with 10 bases left in between. CDR3 DNA: TGTGCCACCACCGACGCGAACACTGAAGCTTTCTTT. Translation: CATTDANTEAFF.

This chain connects TRBV7-2 to TRBJ2-7, with 9 bases fitting TRBD1. This CDR3 has 14 residues. V was pared by 5 bases and J by 6 bases, with 8 bases of the junction left unmatched. CDR1 and CDR2 (germline): SGHTA, FQGNSA. CDR3 DNA sequence: TGTGCCAGCAGCAAACAGGGACAGGGCAGCGAGCAGTACTTC. Its protein is CASSKQGQGSEQYF.

CDR3 region: CASSLLGERSYEQYF. DNA for the CDR3: TGTGCCAGCAGTTTATTGGGCGAACGCTCCTACGAGCAGTACTTC. This chain joins TRBV27 and TRBJ2-7; the D is unclear. This CDR3 contains 15 residues. The ends were cut back, 1 base at V and 0 bases at J, with 10 bases in the middle. Germline V CDR1 and CDR2: MNHEY, SMNVEV (reference sequence).

The gene calls are TRBV6-5 and TRBJ1-2; 7 bases are shared with TRBD1. The CDR3 is 15 residues long. The trim removed 0 bases at V and 4 bases at J, leaving 5 bases unmatched. In germline, CDR1 is MNHEY, CDR2 SVGAGI. CDR3 sequence: CASSYSGGSPYGYTF. CDR3 DNA sequence: TGTGCCAGCAGTTACTCAGGGGGCAGTCCCTATGGCTACACCTTC.